This passage covers 3 T cell receptor beta chains from one sample sequenced in a study of PD-L1 blockade in urothelial cancer. Data came from immunoSEQ multiplex PCR; TCRdb stores just in-frame clones and leaves some out. This table has about 43,000 clones, 70% to 90% appearing once. The time point was: pretreatment peripheral blood. The specimen was PBMCs, collected around atezolizumab (anti-PD-L1) treatment. Source of these receptors: a man between 60 and 70 years old with urothelial cancer.

The chain uses TRBV5-1 and TRBJ1-2, with 8 bases aligning to TRBD1. V shed 4 bases and J 8 bases; nucleotides not matched to a gene: 7. The CDR3 is 13 residues long. The germline V gene encodes CDR1 SGHRS and CDR2 YFSETQ. The CDR3 sequence is CASSETGVRGYTF. The DNA of the CDR3 is TGCGCCAGCAGCGAGACAGGGGTTCGGGGCTACACCTTC.

The rearrangement joins TRBV7-2 to TRBJ2-1, with 8 bases matching TRBD2. This CDR3 has 16 residues. The germline V gene encodes CDR1 SGHTA and CDR2 FQGNSA. The V segment lost 2 bases and the J segment 6 bases; nucleotides outside the gene matches: 9. The CDR3 sequence is CASSLLAGLKINEQFF. The CDR3 bases are TGTGCCAGCAGCTTACTAGCGGGCCTAAAAATCAATGAGCAGTTCTTC.

The chain joins TRBV6-5 to TRBJ1-2; 9 nucleotides agree with TRBD1. The CDR3 is 14 residues long. Germline V gene lookup returns CDR1 MNHEY and CDR2 SVGAGI. V trimming: 5 bases; J trimming: 4 bases; junction bases outside the gene matches: 5. The CDR3 here is CASSPDRGAYGYTF. The CDR3 region has the DNA TGTGCCAGCAGTCCGGACAGGGGAGCCTATGGCTACACCTTC.